This entry describes one TCR beta chain. The data originate from a study of blood T cell repertoires in COVID-19. The age range of participants was about 18 to 90 years, with residence in some 25 US areas. Trimming took 3 bases from V and 0 from J, leaving 16 bases between them. This CDR3 is built from 17 residues. Looked up from germline, CDR1 is KGHDR and CDR2 is SFDVKD. Original processing notes: Counts of nucleated cells, estimated from reference gene primer amplification, were obtained. Produced via immunoSEQ multiplex PCR; TCRdb's table is partial and in-frame only. The V and J calls and clone size come from that table; D and trimming were worked out from the DNA. The table has roughly 300,000 clones, around 90% seen once.

This TCR came from a woman in her thirties who had recovered from COVID-19. V usage is TRBV24-1 and J usage is TRBJ2-5; D possibly corresponds to TRBD2 (7 bases). The specimen was PBMCs or T cells enriched from blood (not recorded which). The CDR3 reads CATSDGGLGGYQETQYF. DNA of the CDR3: TGTGCCACCAGTGATGGTGGACTAGGGGGGTACCAAGAGACCCAGTACTTC.